This T cell receptor beta chain was retrieved from a study of blood T cells in healthy people across ages. A second roughly 6 to 12 cycle PCR used barcoded and J-beta primers. A 12-random-nucleotide template-switch adaptor tagged each cDNA molecule. TCRdb used MiXCR to reprocess the 5' RACE reads, holding one entry per CDR3 protein. The sample shows about 620,000 distinct CDR3 sequences, approximately 52% of them seen only once. The V gene's germline CDR1 is GTSNPN and CDR2 SVGIG (reference sequence). The J segment lost 6 bases and the V segment lost 8 bases, leaving 10 bases of the junction unmatched. The length of the CDR3 is 12 residues. Notes on this clonotype: This may come from a read error, since a much larger clone is one base off.

The receptor was derived from a woman older than 75 in good health. This chain connects TRBV30 to TRBJ2-7, with 7 bases matching TRBD1. What was sequenced was blood. The CDR3 DNA is TGTGCCGGGAACACAGGGGCTCGCGAGCAGTACTTC. Protein: CAGNTGAREQYF.